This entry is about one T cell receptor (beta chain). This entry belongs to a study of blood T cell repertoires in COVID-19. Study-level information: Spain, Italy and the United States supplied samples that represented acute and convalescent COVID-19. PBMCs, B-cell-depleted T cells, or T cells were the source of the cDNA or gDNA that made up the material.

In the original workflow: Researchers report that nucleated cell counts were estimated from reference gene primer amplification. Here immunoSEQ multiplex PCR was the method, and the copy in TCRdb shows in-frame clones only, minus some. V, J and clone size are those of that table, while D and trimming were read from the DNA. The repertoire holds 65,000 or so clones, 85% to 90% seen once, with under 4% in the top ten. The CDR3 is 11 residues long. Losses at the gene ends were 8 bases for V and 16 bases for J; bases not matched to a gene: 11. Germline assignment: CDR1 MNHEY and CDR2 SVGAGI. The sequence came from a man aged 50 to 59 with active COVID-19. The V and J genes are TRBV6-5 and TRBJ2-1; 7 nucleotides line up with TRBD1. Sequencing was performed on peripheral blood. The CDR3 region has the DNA TGTGCCAGCGTGAGGGGGCCGCATCGATTCTTC. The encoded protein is CASVRGPHRFF.